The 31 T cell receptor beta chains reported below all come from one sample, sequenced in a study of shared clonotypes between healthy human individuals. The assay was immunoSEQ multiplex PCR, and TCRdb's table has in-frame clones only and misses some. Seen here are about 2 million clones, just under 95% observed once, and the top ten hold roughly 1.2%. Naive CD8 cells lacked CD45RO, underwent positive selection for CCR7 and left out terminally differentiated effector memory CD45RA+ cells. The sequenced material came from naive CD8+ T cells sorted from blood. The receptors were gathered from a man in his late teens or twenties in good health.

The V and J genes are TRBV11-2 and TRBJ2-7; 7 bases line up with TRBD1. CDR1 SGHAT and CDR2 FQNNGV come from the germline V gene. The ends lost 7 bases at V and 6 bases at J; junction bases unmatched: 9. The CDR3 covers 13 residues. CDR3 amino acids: CASKDRYFVEQYF. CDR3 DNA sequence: TGTGCCAGCAAGGACAGGTATTTCGTCGAGCAGTACTTC.

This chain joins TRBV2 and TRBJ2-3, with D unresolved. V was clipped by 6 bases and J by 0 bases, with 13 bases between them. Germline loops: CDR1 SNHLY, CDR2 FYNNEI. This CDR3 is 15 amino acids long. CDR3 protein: CASRDGSSSTDTQYF. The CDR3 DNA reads TGTGCCAGCAGAGACGGTTCTTCTAGCACAGATACGCAGTATTTT.

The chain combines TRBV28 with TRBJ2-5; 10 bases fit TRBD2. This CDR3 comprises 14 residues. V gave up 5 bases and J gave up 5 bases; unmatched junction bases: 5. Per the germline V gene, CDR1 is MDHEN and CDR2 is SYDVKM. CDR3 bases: TGTGCCAGCAGTGTAGCGGGGGGTAGGGAGACCCAGTACTTC. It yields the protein CASSVAGGRETQYF.

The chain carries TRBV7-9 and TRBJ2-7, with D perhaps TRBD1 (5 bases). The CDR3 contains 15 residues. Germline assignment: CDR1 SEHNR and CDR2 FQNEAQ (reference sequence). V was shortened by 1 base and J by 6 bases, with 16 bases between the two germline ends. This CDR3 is CASSLEVAGLVEQYF. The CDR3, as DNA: TGTGCCAGCAGCTTAGAAGTTGCAGGGCTCGTCGAGCAGTACTTC.

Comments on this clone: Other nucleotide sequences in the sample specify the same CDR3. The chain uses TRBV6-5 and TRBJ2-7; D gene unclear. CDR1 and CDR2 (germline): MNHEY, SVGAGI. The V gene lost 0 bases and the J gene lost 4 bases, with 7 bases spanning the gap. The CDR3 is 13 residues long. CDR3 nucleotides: TGTGCCAGCAGTTACTCGAGGCGTTACGAGCAGTACTTC. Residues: CASSYSRRYEQYF.

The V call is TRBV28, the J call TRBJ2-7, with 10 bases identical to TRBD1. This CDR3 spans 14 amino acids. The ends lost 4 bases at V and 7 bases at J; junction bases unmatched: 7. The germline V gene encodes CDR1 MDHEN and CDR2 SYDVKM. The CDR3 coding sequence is TGTGCCAGCAGTTGGGACAGGGGTCTATTTGAGCAGTACTTC. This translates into CASSWDRGLFEQYF.

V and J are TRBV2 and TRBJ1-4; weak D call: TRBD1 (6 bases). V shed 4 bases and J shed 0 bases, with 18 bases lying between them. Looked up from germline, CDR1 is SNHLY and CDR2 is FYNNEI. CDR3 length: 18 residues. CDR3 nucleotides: TGTGCCAGCAGTGGGACCCCAGGGGTCTCCACAACTAATGAAAAACTGTTTTTT. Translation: CASSGTPGVSTTNEKLFF. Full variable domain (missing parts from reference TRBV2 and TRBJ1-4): EPEVTQTPSHQVTQMGQEVILRCVPISNHLYFYWYRQILGQKVEFLVSFYNNEISEKSEIFDDQFSVERPDGSNFTLKIRSTKLEDSAMYFCASSGTPGVSTTNEKLFFGSGTQLSVL.

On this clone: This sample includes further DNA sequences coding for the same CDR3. DNA of the CDR3: TGTGCCAGCAGCGATGTGTCCTACGAGCAGTACTTC. As protein: CASSDVSYEQYF. The rearrangement uses TRBV5-6 and TRBJ2-7; D not certain. CDR3 length: 12 residues. Germline V CDR1 and CDR2: SGHDT, YYEEEE. V lost 4 bases, J lost 1 base, and 6 bases lay in between.

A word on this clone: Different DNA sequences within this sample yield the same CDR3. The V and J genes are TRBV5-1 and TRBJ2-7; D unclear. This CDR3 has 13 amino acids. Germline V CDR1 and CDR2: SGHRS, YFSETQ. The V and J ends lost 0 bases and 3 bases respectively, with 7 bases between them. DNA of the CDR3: TGCGCCAGCAGCTTGGGCCCCGGCTACGAGCAGTACTTC. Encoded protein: CASSLGPGYEQYF.

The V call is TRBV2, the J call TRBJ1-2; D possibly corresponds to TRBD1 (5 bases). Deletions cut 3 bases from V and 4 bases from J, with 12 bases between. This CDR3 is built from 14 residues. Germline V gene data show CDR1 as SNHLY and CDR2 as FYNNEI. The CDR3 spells CASSDGQGSYGYTF. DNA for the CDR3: TGTGCCAGCAGTGACGGGCAGGGTAGCTATGGCTACACCTTC. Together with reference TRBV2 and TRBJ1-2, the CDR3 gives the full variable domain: EPEVTQTPSHQVTQMGQEVILRCVPISNHLYFYWYRQILGQKVEFLVSFYNNEISEKSEIFDDQFSVERPDGSNFTLKIRSTKLEDSAMYFCASSDGQGSYGYTFGSGTRLTVV.

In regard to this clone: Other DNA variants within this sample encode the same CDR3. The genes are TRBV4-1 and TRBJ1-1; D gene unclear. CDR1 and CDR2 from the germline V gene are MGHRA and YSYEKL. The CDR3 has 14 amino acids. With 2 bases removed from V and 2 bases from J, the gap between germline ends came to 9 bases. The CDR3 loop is CASSQIGLNTEAFF. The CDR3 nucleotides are TGCGCCAGCAGCCAAATCGGCCTCAACACTGAAGCTTTCTTT.

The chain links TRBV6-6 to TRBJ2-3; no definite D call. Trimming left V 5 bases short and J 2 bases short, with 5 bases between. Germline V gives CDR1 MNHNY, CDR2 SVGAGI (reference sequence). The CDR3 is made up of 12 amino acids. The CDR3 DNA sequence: TGTGCCAGCAGTGACATCACAGATACGCAGTATTTT. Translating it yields CASSDITDTQYF.

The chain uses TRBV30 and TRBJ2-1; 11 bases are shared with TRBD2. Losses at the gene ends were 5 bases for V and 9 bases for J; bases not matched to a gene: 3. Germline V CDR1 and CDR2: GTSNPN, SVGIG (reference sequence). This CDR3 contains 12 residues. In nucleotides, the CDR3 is TGTGCCTGGTCACTAGCGGGAGTTGAGCAGTTCTTC. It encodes CAWSLAGVEQFF.

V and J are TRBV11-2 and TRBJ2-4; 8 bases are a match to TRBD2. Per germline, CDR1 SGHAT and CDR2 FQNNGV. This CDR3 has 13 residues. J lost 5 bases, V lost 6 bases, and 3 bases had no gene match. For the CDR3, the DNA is TGTGCCAGCAGTTACGGGGGGGAAAACATTCAGTACTTC. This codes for CASSYGGENIQYF.

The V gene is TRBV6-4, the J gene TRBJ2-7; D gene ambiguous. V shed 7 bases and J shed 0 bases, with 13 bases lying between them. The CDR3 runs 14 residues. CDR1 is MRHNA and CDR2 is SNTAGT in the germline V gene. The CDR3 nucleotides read TGTGCCAGCACCCGAGGCCCATCCTCCTACGAGCAGTACTTC. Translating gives CASTRGPSSYEQYF.

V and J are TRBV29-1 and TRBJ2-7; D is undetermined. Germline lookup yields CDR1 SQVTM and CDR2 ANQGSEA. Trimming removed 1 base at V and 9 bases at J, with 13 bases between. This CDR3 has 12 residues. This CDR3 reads CSVEGGDPGQYF. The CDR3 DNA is TGCAGCGTTGAAGGCGGTGACCCCGGGCAGTACTTC.

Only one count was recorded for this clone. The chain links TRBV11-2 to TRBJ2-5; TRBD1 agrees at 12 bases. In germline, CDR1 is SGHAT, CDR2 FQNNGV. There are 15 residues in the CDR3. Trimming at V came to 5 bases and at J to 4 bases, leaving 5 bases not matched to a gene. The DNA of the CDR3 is TGTGCCAGCAGCCCCGGGACAGGGGGCACAGAGACCCAGTACTTC. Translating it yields CASSPGTGGTETQYF.

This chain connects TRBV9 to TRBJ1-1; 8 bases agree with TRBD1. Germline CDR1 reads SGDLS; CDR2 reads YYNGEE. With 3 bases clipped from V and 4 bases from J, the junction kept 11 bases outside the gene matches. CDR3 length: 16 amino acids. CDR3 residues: CASSGAIRGRSTEAFF. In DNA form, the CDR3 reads TGTGCCAGCAGCGGAGCAATCAGGGGGCGCAGCACTGAAGCTTTCTTT.

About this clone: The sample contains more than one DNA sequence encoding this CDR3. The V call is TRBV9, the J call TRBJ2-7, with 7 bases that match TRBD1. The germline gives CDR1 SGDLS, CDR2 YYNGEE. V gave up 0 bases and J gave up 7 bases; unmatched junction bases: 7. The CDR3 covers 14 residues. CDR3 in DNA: TGTGCCAGCAGCGTAGGGGGTACAGGGGATGAGCAGTACTTC. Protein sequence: CASSVGGTGDEQYF.

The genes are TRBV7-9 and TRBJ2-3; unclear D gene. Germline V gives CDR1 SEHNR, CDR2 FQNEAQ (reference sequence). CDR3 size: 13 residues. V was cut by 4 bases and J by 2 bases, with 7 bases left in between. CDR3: CASSSSFTDTQYF. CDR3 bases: TGTGCCAGCAGCTCGTCTTTCACAGATACGCAGTATTTT.

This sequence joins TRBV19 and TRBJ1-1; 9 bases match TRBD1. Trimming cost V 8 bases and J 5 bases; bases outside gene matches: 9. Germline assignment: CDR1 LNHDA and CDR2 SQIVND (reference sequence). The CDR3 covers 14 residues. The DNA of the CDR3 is TGTGCCAGTCTGTCTGGGACAGGGAGGACTGAAGCTTTCTTT. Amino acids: CASLSGTGRTEAFF.

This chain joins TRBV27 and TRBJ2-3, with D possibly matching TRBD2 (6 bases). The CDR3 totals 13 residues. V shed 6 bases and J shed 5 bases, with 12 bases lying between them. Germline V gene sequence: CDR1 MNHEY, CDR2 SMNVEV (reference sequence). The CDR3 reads CASRREFQDTQYF. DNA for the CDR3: TGTGCCAGCAGACGGGAGTTTCAAGATACGCAGTATTTT.

CDR3 sequence (DNA): TGCGCCAGCAGCCAAGCTGCCAGGGTCGAACCTGATACGCAGTATTTT. This encodes CASSQAARVEPDTQYF. This chain connects TRBV4-1 to TRBJ2-3, with D possibly matching TRBD1 (5 bases). The CDR3 extends over 16 amino acids. The germline CDR1 and CDR2 sequences are MGHRA and YSYEKL. Trimming cost V 1 base and J 6 bases, with 17 bases left between them.

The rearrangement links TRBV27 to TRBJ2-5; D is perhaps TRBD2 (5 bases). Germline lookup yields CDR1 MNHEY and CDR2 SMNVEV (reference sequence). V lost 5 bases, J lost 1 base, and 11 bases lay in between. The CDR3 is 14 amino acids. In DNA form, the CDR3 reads TGTGCCAGCAGTGCCGAGGGTTCCCAAGAGACCCAGTACTTC. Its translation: CASSAEGSQETQYF.

The CDR3 loop reads CASSLGLMTGPASNEQFF. In nucleotides, the CDR3 is TGCGCCAGCAGCTTGGGTCTCATGACAGGACCGGCATCGAATGAGCAGTTCTTC. This chain uses TRBV5-1 with TRBJ2-1, with a weak D call TRBD1 (6 bases). The germline V gene encodes CDR1 SGHRS and CDR2 YFSETQ. Trimming shortened V by 0 bases and J by 7 bases, and 23 bases separated the two germline ends. The CDR3 contains 18 residues.

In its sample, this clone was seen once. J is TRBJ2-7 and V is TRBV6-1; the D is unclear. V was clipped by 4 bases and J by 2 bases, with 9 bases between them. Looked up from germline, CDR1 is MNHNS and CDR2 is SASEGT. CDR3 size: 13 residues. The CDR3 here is CASSGDTTYEQYF. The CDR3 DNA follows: TGTGCCAGCAGTGGTGACACCACCTACGAGCAGTACTTC.

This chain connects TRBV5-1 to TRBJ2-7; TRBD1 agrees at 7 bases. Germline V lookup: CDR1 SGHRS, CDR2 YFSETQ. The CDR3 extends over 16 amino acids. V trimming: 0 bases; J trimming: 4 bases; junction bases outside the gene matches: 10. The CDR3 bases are TGCGCCAGCAGCTTGGGACCCGGGACAGCTATATACGAGCAGTACTTC. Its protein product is CASSLGPGTAIYEQYF.

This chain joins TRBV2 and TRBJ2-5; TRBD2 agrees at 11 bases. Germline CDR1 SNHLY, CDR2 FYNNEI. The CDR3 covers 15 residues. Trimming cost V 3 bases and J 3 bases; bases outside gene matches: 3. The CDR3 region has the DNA TGTGCCAGCAGTGACCCGGGACTAGCGGAAGAGACCCAGTACTTC. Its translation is CASSDPGLAEETQYF.

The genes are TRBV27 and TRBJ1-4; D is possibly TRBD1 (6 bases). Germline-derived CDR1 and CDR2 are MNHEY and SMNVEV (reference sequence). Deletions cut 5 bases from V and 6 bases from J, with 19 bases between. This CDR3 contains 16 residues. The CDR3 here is CASSPSAGEKYEKLFF. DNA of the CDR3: TGTGCCAGCAGTCCATCCGCAGGGGAAAAGTATGAAAAACTGTTTTTT.

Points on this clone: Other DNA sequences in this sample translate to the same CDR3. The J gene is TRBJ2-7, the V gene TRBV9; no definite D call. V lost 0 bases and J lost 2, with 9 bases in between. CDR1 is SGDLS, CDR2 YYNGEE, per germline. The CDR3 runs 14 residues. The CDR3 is CASSVGSGTYEQYF. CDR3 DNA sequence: TGTGCCAGCAGCGTAGGATCTGGTACCTACGAGCAGTACTTC. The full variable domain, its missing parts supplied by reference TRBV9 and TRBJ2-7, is DSGVTQTPKHLITATGQRVTLRCSPRSGDLSVYWYQQSLDQGLQFLIQYYNGEERAKGNILERFSAQQFPDLHSELNLSSLELGDSALYFCASSVGSGTYEQYFGPGTRLTVT.

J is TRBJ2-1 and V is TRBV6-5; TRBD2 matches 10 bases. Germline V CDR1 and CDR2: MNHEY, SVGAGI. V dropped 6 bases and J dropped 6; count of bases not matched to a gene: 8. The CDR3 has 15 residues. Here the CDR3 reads CASRAGGPRGNEQFF. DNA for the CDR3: TGTGCCAGCAGAGCGGGAGGGCCACGAGGCAATGAGCAGTTCTTC.